The 27 T cell receptor beta chains listed next were all sequenced from one sample in a study of blood T cell repertoires in COVID-19. Sequencing was performed with immunoSEQ multiplex PCR; in TCRdb, only in-frame clones are kept and a portion is missing. This sample yields about 440,000 clones, of which roughly 87% are seen a single time; approximately 2% belongs to the top ten. Sequencing input: PBMCs or T cells enriched from blood (not recorded which). These receptors were collected from a woman between 18 and 29 years old with acute COVID-19.

The genes are TRBV24-1 and TRBJ2-1; TRBD1 might be the D (5 bases). Germline assignment: CDR1 KGHDR and CDR2 SFDVKD. V was shortened by 5 bases and J by 9 bases, with 10 bases between the two germline ends. CDR3 length equals 12 residues. CDR3 DNA: TGTGCCACCAGTGCCCAGCAGGGTGAGCAGTTCTTC. This sequence encodes CATSAQQGEQFF.

The chain recombines TRBV18 with TRBJ2-7, with 7 bases that match TRBD1. Germline V gives CDR1 KGHSH, CDR2 LQKENI. The J segment lost 4 bases and the V segment lost 6 bases, leaving 3 bases of the junction unmatched. The CDR3 loop spans 12 amino acids. CDR3 DNA sequence: TGTGCCAGCTCCGGGACAGAATACGAGCAGTACTTC. Protein sequence: CASSGTEYEQYF.

CDR3 DNA: TGTGCCAGTAGTATAGGAGCGGGGTATAGCTCCTACAATGAGCAGTTCTTC. Protein sequence: CASSIGAGYSSYNEQFF. The rearrangement links TRBV19 to TRBJ2-1; 7 positions agree with TRBD2. After removal of 1 base from V and 0 bases from J, the junction contained 6 bases not matched to a gene. The CDR3 runs 17 residues. Per germline, CDR1 LNHDA and CDR2 SQIVND (reference sequence). Full variable domain (remainder filled in from reference TRBV19 and TRBJ2-1): DGGITQSPKYLFRKEGQNVTLSCEQNLNHDAMYWYRQDPGQGLRLIYYSQIVNDFQKGDIAEGYSVSREKKESFPLTVTSAQKNPTAFYLCASSIGAGYSSYNEQFFGPGTRLTVL.

The chain carries TRBV3-1 (or the pseudogene TRBV3-2) and TRBJ2-5, with 9 positions matching TRBD1. Germline lookup yields CDR1 LGHDT and CDR2 YNNKEL (reference sequence). The CDR3 length is 14 residues. The trim removed 7 bases at V and 5 bases at J, leaving 8 bases unmatched. In DNA form, the CDR3 reads TGTGCCAGCAACCTACAGGGGGCAGGGGAGACCCAGTACTTC. Amino acid sequence: CASNLQGAGETQYF.

The chain carries TRBV6-2 or TRBV6-3 and TRBJ1-2; weak D call: TRBD1 (6 bases). V was pared by 1 base and J by 1 base, with 7 bases between. The CDR3 runs to 14 residues. Germline-derived CDR1 and CDR2 are MNHEY and SVGEGT. CDR3 amino acids: CASSYLQGNYGYTF. In DNA form, the CDR3 reads TGTGCCAGCAGTTACTTACAGGGTAACTATGGCTACACCTTC.

The V gene is TRBV9, the J gene TRBJ2-1; 14 bases fit TRBD2. The CDR3 extends over 15 amino acids. The germline V gene has CDR1 SGDLS and CDR2 YYNGEE. The ends lost 4 bases at V and 8 bases at J; junction bases unmatched: 5. CDR3 DNA sequence: TGTGCCAGCAGCTTCGGACTAGCGGGAGGAGATGAGCAGTTCTTC. Protein sequence: CASSFGLAGGDEQFF.

V is TRBV20-1 and J is TRBJ2-5, with TRBD2 as a possible D gene (6 bases). The V gene lost 3 bases and the J gene lost 5 bases, with 13 bases spanning the gap. The V gene's germline CDR1 is DFQATT and CDR2 SNEGSKA (reference sequence). The CDR3 sequence is 13 residues long. For the CDR3, the DNA is TGCAGTGCTAGTGCGACTAGTCTCGAGACCCAGTACTTC. Its translation is CSASATSLETQYF.

The chain couples TRBV5-1 to TRBJ1-3; D possibly corresponds to TRBD1 (5 bases). The length of the CDR3 is 14 residues. Germline CDR1 reads SGHRS; CDR2 reads YFSETQ. The V and J ends lost 0 bases and 7 bases respectively, with 11 bases between them. The chain's CDR3 is CASSLGQGKNTIYF. The CDR3, as DNA: TGCGCCAGCAGCTTGGGTCAGGGAAAGAACACCATATATTTT.

This chain uses TRBV29-1 with TRBJ2-2; D may be TRBD1 (5 bases). The V and J ends lost 3 bases and 1 base respectively, with 6 bases between them. CDR3 size: 13 residues. CDR1 is SQVTM and CDR2 is ANQGSEA in the germline V gene. In nucleotides, the CDR3 is TGCAGCGTTGACGGACAGAACACCGGGGAGCTGTTTTTT. Translation gives CSVDGQNTGELFF.

The DNA for the CDR3 is TGTGCCAGCAGCTCAGGTTTGCCAGTGGCTTTCTTT. It specifies CASSSGLPVAFF. The chain couples TRBV2 to TRBJ1-1; no definite D call. V lost 6 bases to trimming and J lost 11 bases, with 16 bases between them. This CDR3 contains 12 residues. The germline gives CDR1 SNHLY, CDR2 FYNNEI.

CDR3 sequence reads: CASRPNSGVRDTQYF. The CDR3 bases are TGTGCCAGCAGGCCCAACAGCGGGGTACGAGATACGCAGTATTTT. The chain recombines TRBV11-2 with TRBJ2-3, with 7 bases identical to TRBD2. V dropped 6 bases and J dropped 5; count of bases not matched to a gene: 11. Germline values: CDR1 SGHAT, CDR2 FQNNGV. This CDR3 region has 15 residues. Looking up the rest from reference TRBV11-2 and TRBJ2-3 gives the full variable domain: EAGVAQSPRYKIIEKRQSVAFWCNPISGHATLYWYQQILGQGPKLLIQFQNNGVVDDSQLPKDRFSAERLKGVDSTLKIQPAKLEDSAVYLCASRPNSGVRDTQYFGPGTRLTVL.

The rearrangement joins TRBV7-9 to TRBJ2-5, with D tentatively TRBD1 (6 bases). CDR1 is SEHNR and CDR2 is FQNEAQ in the germline V gene (reference sequence). Between the trimmed V and J ends, which lost 5 bases and 4 bases, there was a span of 14 bases. CDR3 length: 14 amino acids. The CDR3 spells CASSPGLGGETQYF. For the CDR3, the DNA is TGTGCCAGCAGCCCCGGTTTAGGGGGAGAGACCCAGTACTTC.

This clone was counted only a few times. This sequence joins TRBV5-1 and TRBJ1-4; D may be TRBD1 (6 bases). There are 13 residues in the CDR3. CDR1 is SGHRS, CDR2 YFSETQ, per germline. V lost 0 bases and J lost 13, with 13 bases in between. The CDR3 DNA follows: TGCGCCAGCAGCTTGGACGGGGGGGCCGGACTGTTTTTT. Translated: CASSLDGGAGLFF.

The chain carries TRBV5-4 and TRBJ2-7; 8 bases are shared with TRBD1. CDR1 and CDR2 (germline): SGHNT, YYREEE (reference sequence). The CDR3 has 15 residues. With V trimmed by 3 bases and J by 7 bases, 12 bases remained unmatched. The CDR3 here is CASSSTTGARKEQYF. CDR3 DNA: TGTGCCAGCAGCTCGACGACAGGGGCTAGGAAGGAGCAGTACTTC.

The rearrangement joins TRBV3-1 (or the pseudogene TRBV3-2) to TRBJ1-3, with a weak D call TRBD1 (5 bases). The CDR3 has 16 amino acids. Between the trimmed V and J ends, which lost 3 bases and 0 bases, there was a span of 12 bases. Germline CDR1 reads LGHDT; CDR2 reads YNNKEL (reference sequence). CDR3 in amino acids: CASSHPLRGSGNTIYF. Here the CDR3 DNA reads TGTGCCAGCAGCCACCCCCTAAGGGGCTCTGGAAACACCATATATTTT.

The V and J genes are TRBV2 and TRBJ2-7, with no clear D. The V end was cut by 6 bases, the J end by 7 bases, with 10 bases between. CDR3 length: 11 residues. From germline, CDR1 is SNHLY and CDR2 FYNNEI. Written as DNA, the CDR3 is TGTGCCAGCAGAACGCGTCTGGAGCAGTACTTC. Translation: CASRTRLEQYF.

The chain couples TRBV13 to TRBJ2-3, with a tentative D call TRBD1 (5 bases). V lost 3 bases to trimming and J lost 3 bases, with 10 bases between them. Germline CDR1 reads PRHDT; CDR2 reads FYEKMQ (reference sequence). The CDR3 has 14 amino acids. CDR3 amino acids: CASSFGDRTDTQYF. In DNA form, the CDR3 reads TGTGCCAGCAGCTTCGGAGACAGAACAGATACGCAGTATTTT. Based on the CDR3 plus reference TRBV13 and TRBJ2-3, the full variable domain is AAGVIQSPRHLIKEKRETATLKCYPIPRHDTVYWYQQGPGQDPQFLISFYEKMQSDKGSIPDRFSAQQFSDYHSELNMSSLELGDSALYFCASSFGDRTDTQYFGPGTRLTVL.

V is TRBV28 and J is TRBJ1-5; D is unclear. V was clipped by 6 bases and J by 5 bases, with 5 bases between them. The germline CDR1 and CDR2 sequences are MDHEN and SYDVKM. The CDR3 loop spans 11 amino acids. DNA of the CDR3: TGTGCCAGCAGGCGGGATCAGCCCCAGCATTTT. Its translation: CASRRDQPQHF. Using reference TRBV28 and TRBJ1-5 for the parts outside the CDR3, the full variable domain is DVKVTQSSRYLVKRTGEKVFLECVQDMDHENMFWYRQDPGLGLRLIYFSYDVKMKEKGDIPEGYSVSREKKERFSLILESASTNQTSMYLCASRRDQPQHFGDGTRLSIL.

The chain employs TRBV6-4 and TRBJ1-4, with TRBD1 identical over 9 bases. CDR1 is MRHNA and CDR2 is SNTAGT in the germline V gene. The length of the CDR3 is 15 residues. Trimming at V came to 6 bases and at J to 8 bases, leaving 10 bases not matched to a gene. CDR3 nucleotide sequence: TGTGCCAGCAGCCCGGGACAGGGACTCGGCGAAAAACTGTTTTTT. Its translation: CASSPGQGLGEKLFF.

V is TRBV6-5 and J is TRBJ1-4; D is uncertain. Trimming cost V 3 bases and J 5 bases, with 7 bases left between them. Germline CDR1 MNHEY, CDR2 SVGAGI. The CDR3 covers 13 residues. The CDR3 DNA is TGTGCCAGCAGTTATGTAGAGAATGAAAAACTGTTTTTT. This encodes CASSYVENEKLFF.

The gene calls are TRBV18 and TRBJ2-1, with D possibly being TRBD2 (6 bases). V was pared by 3 bases and J by 5 bases, with 14 bases between. CDR1 KGHSH and CDR2 LQKENI come from the germline V gene. The CDR3 spans 15 residues. The CDR3 is CASSPSGLRNNEQFF. The CDR3, as DNA: TGTGCCAGCTCACCCTCGGGACTCCGGAACAATGAGCAGTTCTTC.

This clone was seen a few times. The rearrangement joins TRBV6-5 to TRBJ2-5; 7 bases are a match to TRBD2. V lost 0 bases and J lost 4; bases outside the gene matches: 5. This CDR3 is built from 15 residues. Germline V gene lookup returns CDR1 MNHEY and CDR2 SVGAGI. The CDR3 nucleotides read TGTGCCAGCAGTTACTCGGCGGGGGTTGGAGAGACCCAGTACTTC. This codes for CASSYSAGVGETQYF.

This clone was seen once. The chain uses TRBV16 and TRBJ2-1, with D possibly being TRBD2 (6 bases). The CDR3 runs 12 residues. V dropped 2 bases and J dropped 7 bases, with 6 bases sitting between them. CDR1 is KGHSY and CDR2 is FQNENV in the germline V gene. The CDR3 nucleotides read TGTGCCAGCAGCCAAGGGACTAATGAGCAGTTCTTC. Encoded protein: CASSQGTNEQFF.

The chain carries TRBV2 and TRBJ1-2, with no clear D. CDR1 and CDR2 (germline): SNHLY, FYNNEI. CDR3 length: 15 amino acids. V lost 6 bases and J 0 bases, leaving 14 bases between the germline ends. The CDR3 coding sequence is TGTGCCAGCAGCCTTAGAATGGAGGCTAACTATGGCTACACCTTC. Its translation: CASSLRMEANYGYTF.

This clone showed up just once. The J gene is TRBJ2-1, the V gene TRBV10-3; tentatively, D is TRBD1 (6 bases). The CDR3 is made up of 13 amino acids. Trimming removed 6 bases from V and 5 bases from J, with 11 bases in between. The germline CDR1 and CDR2 sequences are ENHRY and SYGVKD. The CDR3 protein is CAIRTGDHNEQFF. The CDR3 bases are TGTGCCATCAGGACAGGCGACCACAATGAGCAGTTCTTC.

The chain employs TRBV3-1 (or the pseudogene TRBV3-2) and TRBJ1-2; TRBD1 might be the D (6 bases). The germline gives CDR1 LGHDT, CDR2 YNNKEL (reference sequence). The CDR3 is 14 residues long. The V end lost 3 bases, the J end lost 4 bases, and 12 bases lay between the germline ends. CDR3 sequence (DNA): TGTGCCAGCAGCCAGACACAGGGCGTCTATGGCTACACCTTC. This encodes CASSQTQGVYGYTF.

This sequence joins TRBV5-6 and TRBJ1-2; D ambiguous. V lost 3 bases and J 3 bases, leaving 15 bases between the germline ends. Germline CDR1 reads SGHDT; CDR2 reads YYEEEE. This CDR3 spans 15 amino acids. The CDR3 region is CASSSYYNRDYGYTF. Here the CDR3 DNA reads TGTGCCAGCAGCTCCTACTACAACCGAGACTATGGCTACACCTTC.